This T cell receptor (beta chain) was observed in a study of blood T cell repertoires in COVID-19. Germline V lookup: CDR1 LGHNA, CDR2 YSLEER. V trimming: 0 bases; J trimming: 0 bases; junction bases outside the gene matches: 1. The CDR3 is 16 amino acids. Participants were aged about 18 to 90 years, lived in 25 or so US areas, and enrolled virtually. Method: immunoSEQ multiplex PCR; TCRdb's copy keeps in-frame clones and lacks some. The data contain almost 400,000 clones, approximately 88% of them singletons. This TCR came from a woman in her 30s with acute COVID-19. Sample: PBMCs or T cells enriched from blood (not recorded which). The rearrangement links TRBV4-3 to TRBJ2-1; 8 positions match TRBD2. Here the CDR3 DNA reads TGCGCCAGCAGCCAAGATGCGGGGGGCTCCTACAATGAGCAGTTCTTC. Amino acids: CASSQDAGGSYNEQFF.